Presented here are 10 T cell receptor beta chains from one specimen sequenced in a study of blood T cells in healthy people across ages. Next came a second PCR, run for about 7 to 12 cycles, which used a sample-barcoded 5' primer along with a J-beta primer mix. TCRdb redid the calling of the 5' RACE reads with MiXCR, one entry per CDR3 protein. Of about 760,000 distinct CDR3 sequences listed, approximately 53% are singletons. Input material: blood. The receptors were sampled from a man in his forties in good health.

About this clonotype itself: The junction differs from germline at one of its ends, possibly a read error. The genes are TRBV5-1 and TRBJ1-2; a possible D gene is TRBD1 (5 bases). The CDR3 is 15 residues long. Germline V gives CDR1 SGHRS, CDR2 YFSETQ. The CDR3: CASRLDNLGGQGYTF. The CDR3, as DNA: TGCGCCAGCCGCTTGGACAACCTTGGGGGTCAGGGCTACACCTTC.

The rearrangement links TRBV10-3 to TRBJ1-4; D uncertain. V was pared by 4 bases and J by 0 bases, with 6 bases between. This CDR3 has 14 amino acids. Germline values: CDR1 ENHRY, CDR2 SYGVKD. Here the CDR3 DNA reads TGTGCCATCAGTGTAAGCTCAACTAATGAAAAACTGTTTTTT. It specifies CAISVSSTNEKLFF.

In DNA form, the CDR3 reads TGTGCTAGTGGTCTCGAATCAGACAGGGGACAAGAGACCCAGTACTTC. Translation gives CASGLESDRGQETQYF. J is TRBJ2-5 and V is TRBV12-5; TRBD1 matches at 8 bases. Germline CDR1 LGHNT, CDR2 FRNRAP. Trimming took 5 bases from V and 2 from J; bases not matched to a gene: 10. CDR3 length equals 16 residues.

The rearrangement joins TRBV4-2 to TRBJ2-7; D may be TRBD1 (5 bases). The CDR3 consists of 15 residues. Germline CDR1 LGHNA, CDR2 YNFKEQ. The V end lost 0 bases, the J end lost 2 bases, and 11 bases lay between the germline ends. The CDR3: CASSQDRDETYEQYF. The CDR3 DNA follows: TGTGCCAGCAGCCAAGACAGGGATGAGACCTACGAGCAGTACTTC.

The CDR3 coding sequence is TGCGCCAGCAGCCAAGATACGAGTAACTATGGCTACACCTTC. Its protein is CASSQDTSNYGYTF. This sequence joins TRBV4-1 and TRBJ1-2; D remains unclear. Trimming cost V 0 bases and J 1 base, with 6 bases left between them. This CDR3 has 14 amino acids. The V gene's germline CDR1 is MGHRA and CDR2 YSYEKL.

The sample holds a few counts of this clonotype. The gene calls are TRBV6-1 and TRBJ2-7; D remains ambiguous. The V and J ends lost 0 bases and 1 base respectively, with 7 bases between them. Germline-derived CDR1 and CDR2 are MNHNS and SASEGT. The CDR3 sequence is 14 residues long. The CDR3 protein is CASSEAGTSYEQYF. In nucleotides, the CDR3 is TGTGCCAGCAGTGAAGCGGGCACTTCCTACGAGCAGTACTTC.

This clonotype was seen a few times. The V call is TRBV27, the J call TRBJ2-1, with TRBD2 as a possible D gene (6 bases). CDR1 MNHEY and CDR2 SMNVEV come from the germline V gene (reference sequence). The CDR3 extends over 15 amino acids. With 6 bases removed from V and 4 bases from J, the gap between germline ends came to 16 bases. CDR3 region: CASREGPYLYNEQFF. For the CDR3, the DNA is TGTGCCAGCAGGGAGGGTCCCTACCTATACAATGAGCAGTTCTTC.

The sample holds one count of this clonotype. The rearrangement uses TRBV28 and TRBJ1-2; no clear D. CDR1 is MDHEN and CDR2 is SYDVKM in the germline V gene. Trimming pared 6 bases from V and 4 bases from J, leaving 15 bases between. CDR3 length: 14 residues. The CDR3 nucleotides read TGTGCCAGCAGCCCGCCCCGGGCCGCCTATGGCTACACCTTC. Translating gives CASSPPRAAYGYTF.

This clonotype was seen only a few times. The chain combines TRBV29-1 with TRBJ1-1; D remains unclear. The CDR3 length is 15 residues. The V gene's germline CDR1 is SQVTM and CDR2 ANQGSEA. V lost 4 bases, J lost 4 bases, and 19 bases lay in between. CDR3 amino acids: CSVGPRRLNGTEAFF. The CDR3 DNA is TGCAGCGTTGGACCCCGCCGGTTAAATGGCACTGAAGCTTTCTTT. Using reference TRBV29-1 and TRBJ1-1 for the parts outside the CDR3, the full variable domain is SAVISQKPSRDICQRGTSLTIQCQVDSQVTMMFWYRQQPGQSLTLIATANQGSEATYESGFVIDKFPISRPNLTFSTLTVSNMSPEDSSIYLCSVGPRRLNGTEAFFGQGTRLTVV.

This clonotype was counted between two and nine times. This chain links TRBV5-1 with TRBJ1-6; unclear D gene. Trimming removed 4 bases from V and 7 bases from J, with 15 bases in between. The CDR3 consists of 15 residues. Germline V gene lookup returns CDR1 SGHRS and CDR2 YFSETQ. DNA of the CDR3: TGCGCCAGCAGCCTGAGCGGGGTGAGAAATTCACCCCTCCACTTT. Translation gives CASSLSGVRNSPLHF.